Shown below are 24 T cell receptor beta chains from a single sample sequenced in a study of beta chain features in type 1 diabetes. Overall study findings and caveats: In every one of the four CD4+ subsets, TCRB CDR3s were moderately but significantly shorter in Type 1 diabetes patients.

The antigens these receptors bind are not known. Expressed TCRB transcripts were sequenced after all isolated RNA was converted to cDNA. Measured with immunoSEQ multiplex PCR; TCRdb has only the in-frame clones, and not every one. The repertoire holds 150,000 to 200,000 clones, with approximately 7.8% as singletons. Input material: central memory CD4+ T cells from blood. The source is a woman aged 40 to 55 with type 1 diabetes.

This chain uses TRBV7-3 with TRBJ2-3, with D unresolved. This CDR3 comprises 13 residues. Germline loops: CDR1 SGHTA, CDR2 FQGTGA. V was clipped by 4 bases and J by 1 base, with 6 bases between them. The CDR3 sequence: CASSSLRTDTQYF. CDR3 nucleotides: TGTGCCAGCAGCTCCCTTCGCACAGATACGCAGTATTTT.

The CDR3 nucleotides are TGTGCCAGCAAAAACATACAGGGAGATACGCAGTATTTT. This gives the protein CASKNIQGDTQYF. V gene TRBV28 combines with J gene TRBJ2-3, with a tentative D call TRBD1 (6 bases). Germline values: CDR1 MDHEN, CDR2 SYDVKM. V dropped 7 bases and J dropped 5 bases, with 13 bases sitting between them. There are 13 residues in the CDR3.

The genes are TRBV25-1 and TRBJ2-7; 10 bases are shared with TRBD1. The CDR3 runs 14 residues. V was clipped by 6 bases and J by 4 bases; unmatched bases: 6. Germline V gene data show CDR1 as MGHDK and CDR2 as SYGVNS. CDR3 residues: CASSPTGGLYEQYF. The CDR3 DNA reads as TGTGCCAGCAGCCCGACAGGGGGCCTTTACGAGCAGTACTTC.

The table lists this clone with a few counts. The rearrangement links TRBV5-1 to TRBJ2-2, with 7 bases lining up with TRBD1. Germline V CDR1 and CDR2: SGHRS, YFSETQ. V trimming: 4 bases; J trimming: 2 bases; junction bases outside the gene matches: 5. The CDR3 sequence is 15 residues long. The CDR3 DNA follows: TGCGCCAGCAGCGCCCGGGACAGTAACACCGGGGAGCTGTTTTTT. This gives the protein CASSARDSNTGELFF.

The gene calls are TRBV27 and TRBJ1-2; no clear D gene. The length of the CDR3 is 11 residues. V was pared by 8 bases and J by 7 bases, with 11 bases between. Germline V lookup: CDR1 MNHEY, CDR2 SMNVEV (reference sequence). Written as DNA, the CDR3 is TGTGCCAGCGGGCGGGGAATTGGCTACACCTTC. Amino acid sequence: CASGRGIGYTF.

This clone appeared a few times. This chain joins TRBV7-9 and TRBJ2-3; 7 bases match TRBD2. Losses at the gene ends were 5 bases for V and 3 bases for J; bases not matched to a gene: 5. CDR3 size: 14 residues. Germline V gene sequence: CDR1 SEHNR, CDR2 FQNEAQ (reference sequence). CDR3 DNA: TGTGCCAGCAGCCCTGGACTAGTAACAGATACGCAGTATTTT. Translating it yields CASSPGLVTDTQYF. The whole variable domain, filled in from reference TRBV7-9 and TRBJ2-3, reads DTGVSQNPRHKITKRGQNVTFRCDPISEHNRLYWYRQTLGQGPEFLTYFQNEAQLEKSRLLSDRFSAERPKGSFSTLEIQRTEQGDSAMYLCASSPGLVTDTQYFGPGTRLTVL.

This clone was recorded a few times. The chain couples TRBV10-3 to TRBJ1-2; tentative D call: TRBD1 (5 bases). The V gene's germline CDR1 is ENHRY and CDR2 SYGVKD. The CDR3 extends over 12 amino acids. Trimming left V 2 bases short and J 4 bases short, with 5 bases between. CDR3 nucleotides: TGTGCCATCAGTGAGGACAGCTATGGCTACACCTTC. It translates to CAISEDSYGYTF.

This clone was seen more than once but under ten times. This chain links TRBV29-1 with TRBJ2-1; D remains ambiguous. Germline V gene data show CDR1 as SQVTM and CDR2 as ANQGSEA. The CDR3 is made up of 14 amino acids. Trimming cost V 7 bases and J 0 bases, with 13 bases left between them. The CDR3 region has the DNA TGCAGCGGCGAAGTCCCCGGCTCCTACAATGAGCAGTTCTTC. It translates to CSGEVPGSYNEQFF.

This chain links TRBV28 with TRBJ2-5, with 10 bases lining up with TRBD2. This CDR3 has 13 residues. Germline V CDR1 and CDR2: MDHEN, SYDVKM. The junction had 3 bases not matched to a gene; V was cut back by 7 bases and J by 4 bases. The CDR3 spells CASTASGRETQYF. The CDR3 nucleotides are TGTGCCAGCACGGCTAGCGGGAGAGAGACCCAGTACTTC.

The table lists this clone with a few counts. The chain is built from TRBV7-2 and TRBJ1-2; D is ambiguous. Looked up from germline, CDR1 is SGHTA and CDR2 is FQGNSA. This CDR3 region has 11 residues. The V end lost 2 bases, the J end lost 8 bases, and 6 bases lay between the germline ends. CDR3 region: CASSLHTGYTF. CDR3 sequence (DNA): TGTGCCAGCAGCTTACACACCGGCTACACCTTC.

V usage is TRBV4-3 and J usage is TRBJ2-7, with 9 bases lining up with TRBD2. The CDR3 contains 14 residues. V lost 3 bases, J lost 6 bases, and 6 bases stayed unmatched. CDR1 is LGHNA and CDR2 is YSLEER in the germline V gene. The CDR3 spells CASSHAGGAGEQYF. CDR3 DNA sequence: TGCGCCAGCAGCCATGCGGGGGGGGCCGGCGAGCAGTACTTC.

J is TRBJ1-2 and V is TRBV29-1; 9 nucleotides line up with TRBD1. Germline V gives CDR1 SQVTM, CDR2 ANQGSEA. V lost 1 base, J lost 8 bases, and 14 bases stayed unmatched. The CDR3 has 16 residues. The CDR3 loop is CSVEGGTGKSVGGYTF. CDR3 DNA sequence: TGCAGCGTTGAAGGAGGGACAGGGAAATCGGTGGGAGGCTACACCTTC.

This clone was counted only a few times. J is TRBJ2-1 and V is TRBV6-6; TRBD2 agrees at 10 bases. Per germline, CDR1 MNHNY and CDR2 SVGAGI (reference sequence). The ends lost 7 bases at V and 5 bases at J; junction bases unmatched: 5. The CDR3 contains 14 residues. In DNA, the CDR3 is TGTGCCAGCAAAAGACTAGCGGGCGACAATGAGCAGTTCTTC. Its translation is CASKRLAGDNEQFF.

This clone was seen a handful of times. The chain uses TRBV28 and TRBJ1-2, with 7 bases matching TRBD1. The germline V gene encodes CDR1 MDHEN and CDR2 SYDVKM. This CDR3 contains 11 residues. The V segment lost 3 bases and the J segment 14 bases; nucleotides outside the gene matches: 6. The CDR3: CASSLGRGSTF. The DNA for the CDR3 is TGTGCCAGCAGTTTGGGCAGGGGGTCGACCTTC.

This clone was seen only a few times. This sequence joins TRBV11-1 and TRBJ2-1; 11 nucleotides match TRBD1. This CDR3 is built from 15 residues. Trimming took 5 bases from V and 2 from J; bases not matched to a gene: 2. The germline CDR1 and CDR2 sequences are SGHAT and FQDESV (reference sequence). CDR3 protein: CASSRTGGTYNEQFF. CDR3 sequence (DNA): TGTGCCAGCAGCCGGACAGGGGGCACCTACAATGAGCAGTTCTTC.

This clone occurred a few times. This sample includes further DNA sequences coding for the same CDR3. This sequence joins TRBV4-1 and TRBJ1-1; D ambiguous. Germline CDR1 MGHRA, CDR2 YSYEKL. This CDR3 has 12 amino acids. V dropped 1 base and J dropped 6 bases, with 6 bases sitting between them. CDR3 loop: CASSQVASEAFF. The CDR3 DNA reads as TGCGCCAGCAGCCAAGTGGCCTCTGAAGCTTTCTTT.

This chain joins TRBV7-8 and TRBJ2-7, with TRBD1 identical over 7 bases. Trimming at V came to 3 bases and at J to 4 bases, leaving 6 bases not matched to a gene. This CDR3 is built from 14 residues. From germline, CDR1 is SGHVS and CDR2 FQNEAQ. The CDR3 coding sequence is TGTGCCAGCAGCTTCCTCGAGGGGGCGTACGAGCAGTACTTC. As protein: CASSFLEGAYEQYF.

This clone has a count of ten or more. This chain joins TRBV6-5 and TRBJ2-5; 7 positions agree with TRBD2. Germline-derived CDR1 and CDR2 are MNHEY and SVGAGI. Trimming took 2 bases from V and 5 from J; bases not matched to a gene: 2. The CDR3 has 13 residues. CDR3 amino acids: CASSYGRAETQYF. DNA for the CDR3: TGTGCCAGCAGTTACGGGAGGGCGGAGACCCAGTACTTC.

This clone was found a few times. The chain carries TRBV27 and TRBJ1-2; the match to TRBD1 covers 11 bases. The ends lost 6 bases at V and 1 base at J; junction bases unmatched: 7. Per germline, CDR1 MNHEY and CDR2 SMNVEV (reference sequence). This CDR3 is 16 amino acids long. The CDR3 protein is CASRRTGGDLNYGYTF. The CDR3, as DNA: TGTGCCAGCAGGCGGACAGGGGGCGACCTTAACTATGGCTACACCTTC.

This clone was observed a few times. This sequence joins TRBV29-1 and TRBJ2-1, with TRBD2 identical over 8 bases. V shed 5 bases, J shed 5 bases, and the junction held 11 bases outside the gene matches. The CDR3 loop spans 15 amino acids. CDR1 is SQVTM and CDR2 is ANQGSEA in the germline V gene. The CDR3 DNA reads TGCAGCGTTCCCAAAGCGGGAGCACTAGACAATGAGCAGTTCTTC. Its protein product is CSVPKAGALDNEQFF.

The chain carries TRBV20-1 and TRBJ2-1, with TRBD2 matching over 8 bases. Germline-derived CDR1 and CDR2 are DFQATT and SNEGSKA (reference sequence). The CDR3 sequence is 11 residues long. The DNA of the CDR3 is TGCAGCGGGGGGGTGTCTAGGGAGCAGTTCTTC. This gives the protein CSGGVSREQFF.

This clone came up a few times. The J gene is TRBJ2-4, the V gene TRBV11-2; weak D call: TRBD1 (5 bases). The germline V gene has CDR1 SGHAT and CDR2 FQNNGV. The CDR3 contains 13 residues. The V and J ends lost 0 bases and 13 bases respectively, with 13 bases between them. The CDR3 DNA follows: TGTGCCAGCAGCTTAGATCACGGGCAGGGACAGTACTTC. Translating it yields CASSLDHGQGQYF.

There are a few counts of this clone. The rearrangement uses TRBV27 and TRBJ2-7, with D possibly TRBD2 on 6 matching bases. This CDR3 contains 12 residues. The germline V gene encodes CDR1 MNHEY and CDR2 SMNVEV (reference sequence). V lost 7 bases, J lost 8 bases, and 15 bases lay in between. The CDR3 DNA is TGTGCCAGCACTAGTCAAGGGACTCAGCAGTACTTC. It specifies CASTSQGTQQYF.

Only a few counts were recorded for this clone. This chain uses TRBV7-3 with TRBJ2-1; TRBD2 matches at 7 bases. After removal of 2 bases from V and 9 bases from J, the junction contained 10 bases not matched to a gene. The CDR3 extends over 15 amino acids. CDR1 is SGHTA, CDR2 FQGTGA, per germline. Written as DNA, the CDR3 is TGTGCCAGCAGCTTATACGGCGGGGGAGGGATTGAGCAGTTCTTC. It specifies CASSLYGGGGIEQFF.